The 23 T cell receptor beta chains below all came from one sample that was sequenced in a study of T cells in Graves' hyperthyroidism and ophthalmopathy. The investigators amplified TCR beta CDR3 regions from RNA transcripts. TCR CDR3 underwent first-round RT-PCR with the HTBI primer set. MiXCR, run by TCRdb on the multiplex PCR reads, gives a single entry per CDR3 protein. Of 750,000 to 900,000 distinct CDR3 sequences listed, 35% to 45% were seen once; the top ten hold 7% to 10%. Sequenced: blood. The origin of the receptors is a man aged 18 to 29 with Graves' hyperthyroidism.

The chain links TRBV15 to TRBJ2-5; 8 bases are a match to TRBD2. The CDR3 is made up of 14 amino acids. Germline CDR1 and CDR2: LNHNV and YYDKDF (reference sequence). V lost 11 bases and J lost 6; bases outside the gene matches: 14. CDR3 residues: CAWTPVAGRKTQYF. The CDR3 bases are TGTGCCTGGACCCCGGTAGCGGGAAGGAAGACCCAGTACTTC. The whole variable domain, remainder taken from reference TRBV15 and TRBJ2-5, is DAMVIQNPRYQVTQFGKPVTLSCSQTLNHNVMYWYQQKSSQAPKLLFHYYDKDFNNEADTPDNFQSRRPNTSFCFLDIRSPGLGDTAMYLCAWTPVAGRKTQYFGPGTRLLVL.

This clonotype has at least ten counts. The CDR3 bases are TGTGCCAGCAGCTTCTCTCGGGGCACTGAAGCTTTCTTT. It is translated as CASSFSRGTEAFF. The chain combines TRBV7-2 with TRBJ1-1; D unresolved. The CDR3 covers 13 residues. Germline V lookup: CDR1 SGHTA, CDR2 FQGNSA. The V gene lost 3 bases and the J gene lost 4 bases, with 9 bases spanning the gap. The full variable domain, rest sourced from reference TRBV7-2 and TRBJ1-1, is GAGVSQSPSNKVTEKGKDVELRCDPISGHTALYWYRQSLGQGLEFLIYFQGNSAPDKSGLPSDRFSAERTGGSVSTLTIQRTQQEDSAVYLCASSFSRGTEAFFGQGTRLTVV.

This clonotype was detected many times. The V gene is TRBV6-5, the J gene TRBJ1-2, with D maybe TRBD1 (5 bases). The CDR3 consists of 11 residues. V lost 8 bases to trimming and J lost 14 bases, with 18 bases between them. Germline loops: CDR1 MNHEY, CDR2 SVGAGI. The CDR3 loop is CASGGRGGATF. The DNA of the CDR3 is TGTGCCAGCGGGGGACGTGGAGGAGCGACCTTC.

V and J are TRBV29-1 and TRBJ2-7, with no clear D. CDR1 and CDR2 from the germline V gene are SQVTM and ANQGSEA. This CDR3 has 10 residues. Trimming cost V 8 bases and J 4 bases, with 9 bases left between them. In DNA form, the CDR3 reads TGCAGCTTAGGGTTGTACGAGCAGTACTTC. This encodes CSLGLYEQYF.

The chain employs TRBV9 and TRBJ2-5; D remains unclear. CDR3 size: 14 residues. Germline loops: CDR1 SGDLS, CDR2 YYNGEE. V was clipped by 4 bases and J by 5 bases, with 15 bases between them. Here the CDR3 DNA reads TGTGCCAGCAGCCAAGCTGGCTATGAGGAGACCCAGTACTTC. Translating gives CASSQAGYEETQYF.

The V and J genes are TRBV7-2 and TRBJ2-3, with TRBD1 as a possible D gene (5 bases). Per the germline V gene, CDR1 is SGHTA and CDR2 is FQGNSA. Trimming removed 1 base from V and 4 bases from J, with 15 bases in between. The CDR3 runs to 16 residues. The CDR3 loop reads CASSLVQGPRADTQYF. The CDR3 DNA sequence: TGTGCCAGCAGCTTAGTGCAGGGTCCACGGGCAGATACGCAGTATTTT.

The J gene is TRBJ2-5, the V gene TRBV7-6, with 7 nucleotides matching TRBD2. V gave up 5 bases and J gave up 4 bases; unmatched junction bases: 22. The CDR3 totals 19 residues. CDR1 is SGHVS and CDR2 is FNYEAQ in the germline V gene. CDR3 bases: TGTGCCAGCAGCCTCCCTGGGCGGGGGACGGGTAATCGTGGAGAGACCCAGTACTTC. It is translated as CASSLPGRGTGNRGETQYF. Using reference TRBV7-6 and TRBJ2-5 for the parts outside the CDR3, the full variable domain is GAGVSQSPRYKVTKRGQDVALRCDPISGHVSLYWYRQALGQGPEFLTYFNYEAQQDKSGLPNDRFSAERPEGSISTLTIQRTEQRDSAMYRCASSLPGRGTGNRGETQYFGPGTRLLVL.

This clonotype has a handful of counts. The CDR3 DNA reads TGTGCCAGCAGCGGCACAGGGTCTGCAAATGAAAAACTGTTTTTT. Residues: CASSGTGSANEKLFF. This chain uses TRBV5-6 with TRBJ1-4, with TRBD1 as a possible D gene (6 bases). Germline assignment: CDR1 SGHDT and CDR2 YYEEEE. This CDR3 comprises 15 residues. The germline V and J ends were trimmed by 4 bases and 5 bases, with 15 bases remaining between them.

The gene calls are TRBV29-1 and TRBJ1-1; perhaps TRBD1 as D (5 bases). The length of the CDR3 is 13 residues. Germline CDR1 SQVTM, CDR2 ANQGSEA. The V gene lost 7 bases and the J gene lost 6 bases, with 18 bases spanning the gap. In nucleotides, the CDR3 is TGCAGCGCCCGGGAGGGGCTCGTTCCTGAAGCTTTCTTT. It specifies CSAREGLVPEAFF.

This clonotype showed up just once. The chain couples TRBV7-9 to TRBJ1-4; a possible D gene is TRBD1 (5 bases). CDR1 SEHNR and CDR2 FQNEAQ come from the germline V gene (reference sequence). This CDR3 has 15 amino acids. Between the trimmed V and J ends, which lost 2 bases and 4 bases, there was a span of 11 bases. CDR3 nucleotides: TGTGCCAGCAGCTTAACCCAGGGTAATAATGAAAAACTGTTTTTT. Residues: CASSLTQGNNEKLFF.

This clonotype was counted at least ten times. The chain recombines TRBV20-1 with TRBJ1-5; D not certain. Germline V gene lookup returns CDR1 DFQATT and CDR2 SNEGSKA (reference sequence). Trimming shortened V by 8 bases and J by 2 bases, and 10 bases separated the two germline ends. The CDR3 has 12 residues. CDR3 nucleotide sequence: TGCAGTACCCGACGGGGCAATCAGCCCCAGCATTTT. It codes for CSTRRGNQPQHF.

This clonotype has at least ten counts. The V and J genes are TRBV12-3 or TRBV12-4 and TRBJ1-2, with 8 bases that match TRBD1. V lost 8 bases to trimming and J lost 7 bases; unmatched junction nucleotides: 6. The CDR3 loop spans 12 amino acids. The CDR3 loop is CASAGQGGGYTF. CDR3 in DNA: TGTGCCAGCGCCGGACAGGGAGGTGGCTACACCTTC.

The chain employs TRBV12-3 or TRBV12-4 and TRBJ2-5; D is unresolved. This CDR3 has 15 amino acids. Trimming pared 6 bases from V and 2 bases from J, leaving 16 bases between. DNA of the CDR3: TGTGCCAGCAGCCAAGATATACGGCATCAAGAGACCCAGTACTTC. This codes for CASSQDIRHQETQYF.

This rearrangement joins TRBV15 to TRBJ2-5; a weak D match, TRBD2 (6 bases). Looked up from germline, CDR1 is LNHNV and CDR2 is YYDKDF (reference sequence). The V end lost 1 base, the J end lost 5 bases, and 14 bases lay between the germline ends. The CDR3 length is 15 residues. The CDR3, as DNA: TGTGCCACCAGCAGAGCCACGGGAGCAGAGGAGACCCAGTACTTC. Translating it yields CATSRATGAEETQYF.

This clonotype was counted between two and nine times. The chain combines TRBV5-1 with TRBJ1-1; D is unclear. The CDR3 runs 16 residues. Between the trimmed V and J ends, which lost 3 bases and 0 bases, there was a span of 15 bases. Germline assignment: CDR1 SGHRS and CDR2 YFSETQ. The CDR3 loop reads CASSYDPSSMNTEAFF. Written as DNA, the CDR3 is TGCGCCAGCAGCTATGACCCTTCTTCCATGAACACTGAAGCTTTCTTT.

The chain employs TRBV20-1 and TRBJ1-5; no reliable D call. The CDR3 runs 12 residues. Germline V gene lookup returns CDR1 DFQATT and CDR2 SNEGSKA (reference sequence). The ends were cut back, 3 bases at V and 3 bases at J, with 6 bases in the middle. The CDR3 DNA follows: TGCAGTGCTAGGCAGGACAATCAGCCCCAGCATTTT. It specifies CSARQDNQPQHF.

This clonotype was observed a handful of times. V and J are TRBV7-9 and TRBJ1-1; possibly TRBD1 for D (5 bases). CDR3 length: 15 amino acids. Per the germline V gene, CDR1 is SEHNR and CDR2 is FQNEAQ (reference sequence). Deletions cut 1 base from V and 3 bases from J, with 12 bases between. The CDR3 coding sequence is TGTGCCAGCAGCTTAGGAACGGGGCGCGACACTGAAGCTTTCTTT. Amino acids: CASSLGTGRDTEAFF.

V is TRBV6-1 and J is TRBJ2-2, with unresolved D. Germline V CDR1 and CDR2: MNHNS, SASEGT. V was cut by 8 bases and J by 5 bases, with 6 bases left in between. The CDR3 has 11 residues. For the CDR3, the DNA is TGTGCCAGCGAAGGGACCGGGGAGCTGTTTTTT. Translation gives CASEGTGELFF.

The CDR3 nucleotides read TGTGCCAGCAGAGAACAGGGGAATTCACCCCTCCACTTT. The encoded protein is CASREQGNSPLHF. The chain is built from TRBV2 and TRBJ1-6; 7 positions agree with TRBD1. V lost 6 bases to trimming and J lost 7 bases; unmatched junction nucleotides: 3. CDR3 length equals 13 residues. CDR1 is SNHLY, CDR2 FYNNEI, per germline.

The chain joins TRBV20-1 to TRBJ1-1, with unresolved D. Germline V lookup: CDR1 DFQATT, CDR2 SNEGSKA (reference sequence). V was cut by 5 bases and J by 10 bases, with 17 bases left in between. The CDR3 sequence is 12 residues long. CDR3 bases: TGCAGTGCTCCCGGAGACTCTATTCCAGCTTTCTTT. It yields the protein CSAPGDSIPAFF.

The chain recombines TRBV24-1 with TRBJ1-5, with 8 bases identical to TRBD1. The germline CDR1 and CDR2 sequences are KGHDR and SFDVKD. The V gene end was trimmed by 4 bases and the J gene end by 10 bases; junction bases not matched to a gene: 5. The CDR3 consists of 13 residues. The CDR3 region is CATSETGTGPQHF. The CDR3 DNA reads TGTGCCACCAGTGAAACCGGGACAGGACCCCAGCATTTT.

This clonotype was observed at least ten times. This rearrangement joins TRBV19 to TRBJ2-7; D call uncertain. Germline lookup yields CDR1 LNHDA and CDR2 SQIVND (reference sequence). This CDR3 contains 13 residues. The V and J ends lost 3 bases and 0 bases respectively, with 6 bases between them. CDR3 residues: CASSMGISYEQYF. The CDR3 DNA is TGTGCCAGTAGTATGGGCATCTCCTACGAGCAGTACTTC.

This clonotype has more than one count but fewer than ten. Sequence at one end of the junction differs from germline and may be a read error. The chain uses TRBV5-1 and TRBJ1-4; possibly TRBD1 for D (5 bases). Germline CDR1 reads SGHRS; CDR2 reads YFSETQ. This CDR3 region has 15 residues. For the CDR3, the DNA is TGTGCCAGCAGCCCGGGACGAGCAACTAATGAAAAACTGTTTTTT. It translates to CASSPGRATNEKLFF.